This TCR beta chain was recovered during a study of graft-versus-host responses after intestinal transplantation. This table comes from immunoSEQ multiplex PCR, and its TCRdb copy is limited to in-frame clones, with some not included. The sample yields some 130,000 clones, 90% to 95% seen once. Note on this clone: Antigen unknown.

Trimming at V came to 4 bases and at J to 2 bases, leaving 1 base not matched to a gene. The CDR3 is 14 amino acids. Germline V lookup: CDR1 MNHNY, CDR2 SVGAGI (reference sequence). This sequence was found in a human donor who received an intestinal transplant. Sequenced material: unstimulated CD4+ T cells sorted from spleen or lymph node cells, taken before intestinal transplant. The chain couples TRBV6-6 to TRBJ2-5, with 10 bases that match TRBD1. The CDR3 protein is CASSSGQGQETQYF. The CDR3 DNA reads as TGTGCCAGCAGTTCGGGACAGGGGCAAGAGACCCAGTACTTC.